This T cell receptor beta chain was retrieved from a study of shared clonotypes between healthy human individuals (dated by TCRdb to the early 2020s). With respect to the entire study: The cohort comprised a couple of women and three men aged 18 to 49 years. Each donor's leukapheresis produced roughly between about 0.8 and 8.9 billion PBMCs. The study deeply sequenced blood TCR repertoires of about 5 healthy adults to estimate repertoire size and the extent of clonotype sharing between individuals. Libraries were prepared and TCR repertoires were sequenced by different laboratories using diverse techniques, in order to increase sequencing depth and limit assay-specific biases. For each donor, three plates each were used for CD4 naive and CD4 memory, two plates were used for CD8 naive, and one plate was used for CD8 memory. The full study reports these points: Around 5.4% of naive CD4, around 3.6% of naive CD8, 2.3% of memory CD4, and 0.4% of memory CD8 clonotypes were shared across four donors. Incomplete sequencing was indicated by rarefaction of sorted-subset datasets, despite the large sequencing depth. Sampling was limited to blood, and TCR repertoires in tissue likely differ from TCR repertoires in blood. Naive subsets generally had larger estimated clonotype richness than memory subsets did. Because the study included a small number of donors, the genetic and exposure-history diversity represented was limited. Compared with non-shared clonotypes, the clonotypes found in all four sorted-subset donors had higher generation probabilities. Based on pairwise subsampling, the degree of clonotype sharing among donors was expected to be affected by sequencing depth.

Worth noting for this clone: Its cognate antigen has yet to be identified. Per-nucleotide qualities are absent, and no much larger clonotype sits a single base away.

The junction shows trimming of 5 bases on V and 4 bases on J, and the gene matches do not reach 8 bases of it. Spanning cysteine to phenylalanine, the CDR3 consists of 14 amino acids. Only the CDR3 DNA is retained, 42 bases long and in frame from the first base. Sequences SNHLY (CDR1) and FYNNEI (CDR2) are obtained from the germline V gene. TCR CDR3 regions were amplified from genomic DNA by multiplex PCR using the deep immunoSEQ assay. Extracted genomic DNA from each cell subset was spread evenly across all wells of several immunoSEQ 96-well plates, with each plate serving as a replicate. For sorted subsets, 200 to 250 ng genomic DNA, equal to 30,000 or so T cell genomes, was loaded into each replicate PCR. Purified libraries were measured with a Qubit 3.0 fluorometer, size-checked on a Bioanalyzer 2100, and measured again with the KAPA Library Quantification kit. Each immunoSEQ 96-well plate was sequenced on its own single-read 150-cycle Illumina NextSeq 550 flow cell. Turning to the authors' computational methods: Because the immunoSEQ output held only junctional sequences and lacked quality scores, the filtering could not match the filtering applied to full-length reads. Sequences were annotated with PyIR, a Python wrapper for IgBLAST v1.9, and V/J genes and CDR3 were assigned using IMGT germline references. Reads were filtered out if the reads had weak V/J assignments (E-value above 1e-6), no CDR3, stop codons, out-of-frame junctions, or ambiguous translated residues. V3J clonotypes were defined as sequences sharing the same inferred V gene, J gene, and CDR3 amino acid sequence. Percentage overlap between repertoires was calculated by dividing the number of shared unique clonotypes by the size of the smaller repertoire. Three approaches were used to assess repertoire richness: RTK rarefaction, the Chao1 estimator, and Recon v2.1 estimates of unobserved clonotypes. Generation probabilities for all TCRbeta clonotypes obtained by the gDNA method from a handful of donors were computed using OLGA. The clones in this table, taken by TCRdb from immuneACCESS, are in-frame only. Not every clone is retained; where verified, under half of the shortfall comes from an unresolved V gene, and the cause of the rest is unknown. V and J calls and clone size are those listed in that table; D and trimming were worked out from the DNA. The table for this sample lists approximately 650,000 clones; nearly 97% of them were counted only once. The biggest ten clones account for about 0.11% of the sample.

For the CD8 naive samples, CD45RO-negative cells were positively selected for CCR7, yielding a CD45RA+CCR7+ population from which TemRA cells were excluded. The donors were healthy, HIV-negative adults with no recently reported acute infections or vaccinations. Only Caucasian adults living in Nashville, Tennessee, USA were represented among the donors. Blood was collected by leukapheresis, and PBMCs were isolated by Ficoll-Histopaque density gradient centrifugation and then cryopreserved in liquid nitrogen vapor phase. Analytical flow cytometry was used to check the purity and quantity of each magnetically sorted T cell population. Each sorted fraction had its genomic DNA isolated and then quantified by UV absorbance on a Nanodrop 2000c.

What was sequenced was naive CD8+ T cells sorted from blood. What the cell subset or site label conveys for this sample: CD45RA+CCR7+. This chain joins TRBV2 to TRBJ2-7; 7 middle bases align to TRBD2. This receptor was taken from a woman in her 30s in good health. At the DNA level, the sequence is TGTGCCAGCAGTCCGGGGGGTGGGGCTTACGAGCAGTACTTC. Translated, this gives CASSPGGGAYEQYF.